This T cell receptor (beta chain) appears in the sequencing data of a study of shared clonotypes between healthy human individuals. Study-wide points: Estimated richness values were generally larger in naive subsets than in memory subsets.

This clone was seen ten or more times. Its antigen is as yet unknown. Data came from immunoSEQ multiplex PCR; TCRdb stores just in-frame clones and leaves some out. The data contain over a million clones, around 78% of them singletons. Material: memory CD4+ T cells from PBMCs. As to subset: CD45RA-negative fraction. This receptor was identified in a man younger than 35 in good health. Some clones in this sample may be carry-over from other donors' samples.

The CDR3 protein is CASSLLGTREETQYF. CDR3 DNA sequence: TGTGCCAGCAGCTTACTGGGGACTAGGGAGGAGACCCAGTACTTC. The chain combines TRBV7-2 with TRBJ2-5, with TRBD2 matching over 8 bases. V lost 2 bases, J lost 5 bases, and 7 bases stayed unmatched. Per germline, CDR1 SGHTA and CDR2 FQGNSA. CDR3 length equals 15 residues.